Listed below are T cell receptor beta chains from one sample, sequenced in a study of blood T cells in healthy people across ages. TCRdb reprocessed the 5' RACE reads with MiXCR, giving one entry per CDR3 protein. Of over a million distinct CDR3 sequences listed, about 42% are singletons. Sequenced: blood. The receptor source for this set is a woman under 30 in good health. CDR3s include the opening cysteine and the closing phenylalanine or tryptophan. A D gene is named only where the DNA matches it firmly. A row's size may be missing; if present it is once, few, many or a size class.

CASAQGFTDTQYF	TGTGCCAGCGCCCAAGGGTTCACAGATACGCAGTATTTT	.	TRBV2	TRBJ2-3	few
CATTLRTGPTGELFF	TGTGCCACCACTCTTCGGACAGGGCCCACCGGGGAGCTGTTTTTT	TRBD1	TRBV15	TRBJ2-2	.
CASSFGAVVSEAFF	TGTGCCAGCAGTTTCGGGGCCGTGGTATCTGAAGCTTTCTTT	.	TRBV6-6	TRBJ1-1	.
CASSPTGGTPKTGELFF	TGTGCCAGCAGCCCCACCGGCGGGACTCCAAAAACCGGGGAGCTGTTTTTT	.	TRBV7-2	TRBJ2-2	few
CASSLGTNRLVSSYEQYF	TGTGCCAGCAGCTTGGGTACTAACAGACTGGTAAGCTCCTACGAGCAGTACTTC	.	TRBV7-9	TRBJ2-7	.
CSVIKLRHNSYEQYF	TGCAGCGTTATCAAATTGAGACATAACTCCTACGAGCAGTACTTC	.	TRBV29-1	TRBJ2-7	few
CSARESGGAILSQFF	TGCAGTGCTAGAGAGAGCGGGGGGGCAATCCTTTCGCAGTTCTTC	TRBD2	TRBV20-1	TRBJ2-1	.
CASTQETSDDPQETQYF	TGTGCCAGCACCCAGGAGACTAGCGACGACCCACAAGAGACCCAGTACTTC	TRBD2	TRBV6-2/TRBV6-3	TRBJ2-5	.
CASSQPSGAYGYTF	TGTGCCAGCAGCCAACCTTCAGGGGCCTATGGCTACACCTTC	.	TRBV2	TRBJ1-2	.
CASSLAGLAGGLITDTQYF	TGTGCCAGCAGTTTGGCCGGACTAGCGGGAGGATTAATCACAGATACGCAGTATTTT	TRBD2	TRBV28	TRBJ2-3	few
CASGIRHTQYF	TGTGCCAGCGGAATCCGTCATACGCAGTATTTT	.	TRBV7-2	TRBJ2-3	.
CSEAPSGGAHEQFF	TGCAGTGAGGCCCCTAGCGGGGGGGCGCATGAGCAGTTCTTC	TRBD2	TRBV20-1	TRBJ2-1	.
CSVVDDMNTEAFF	TGCAGCGTAGTGGACGACATGAACACTGAAGCTTTCTTT	.	TRBV29-1	TRBJ1-1	.
CASSLGLAYAEQFF	TGTGCCAGCAGCTTAGGACTAGCGTACGCTGAGCAGTTCTTC	TRBD2	TRBV7-2	TRBJ2-1	few
CSARTSGGGWSQYF	TGCAGTGCTAGGACTAGCGGGGGGGGATGGTCGCAGTATTTT	TRBD2	TRBV20-1	TRBJ2-3	few
CASSARIGESSYNEQFF	TGTGCCAGCAGTGCCAGGATAGGGGAGAGCTCCTACAATGAGCAGTTCTTC	.	TRBV25-1	TRBJ2-1	.
CSASDREGVETQYF	TGCAGTGCTAGTGACAGGGAAGGTGTAGAGACCCAGTACTTC	TRBD1	TRBV20-1	TRBJ2-5	few
CASSLIAGGENEQFF	TGTGCCAGCAGCTTAATAGCGGGAGGAGAGAATGAGCAGTTCTTC	TRBD2	TRBV7-3	TRBJ2-1	.
CASSLKQGTSPLHF	TGTGCCAGCAGCCTTAAACAGGGGACCTCACCCCTCCACTTT	TRBD1	TRBV7-2	TRBJ1-6	.
CASSPRGLFGQFF	TGTGCCAGCAGCCCCCGAGGGCTATTCGGGCAGTTCTTC	.	TRBV7-9	TRBJ2-1	once
CSVERANTGELFF	TGCAGCGTTGAAAGGGCGAACACCGGGGAGCTGTTTTTT	.	TRBV29-1	TRBJ2-2	many
CASSQEQGGGYGYTF	TGCGCCAGCAGCCAAGAACAGGGGGGAGGATATGGCTACACCTTC	TRBD1	TRBV4-1	TRBJ1-2	few
CASSPVGTEIMNTEAFF	TGCGCCAGCAGCCCCGTAGGGACAGAGATAATGAACACTGAAGCTTTCTTT	TRBD1	TRBV5-1	TRBJ1-1	few
CARSFLAGGGEQYF	TGTGCCAGGAGCTTCTTAGCGGGAGGAGGCGAGCAGTACTTC	TRBD2	TRBV27	TRBJ2-7	once
CASSLAAGETEAFF	TGTGCCAGCAGCCTCGCGGCCGGAGAAACTGAAGCTTTCTTT	.	TRBV7-3	TRBJ1-1	.
CSVPRDRRDEQYF	TGCAGCGTTCCTAGGGACCGTAGGGATGAGCAGTACTTC	.	TRBV29-1	TRBJ2-5	.
CATKAGGLSTDTQYF	TGTGCCACCAAAGCGGGAGGGCTGAGCACAGATACGCAGTATTTT	TRBD2	TRBV7-2	TRBJ2-3	few
CASSPEKPGLGSYEQYF	TGTGCCAGCTCACCGGAAAAACCGGGACTTGGATCCTACGAGCAGTACTTC	.	TRBV18	TRBJ2-7	few
CSGLFQETQYF	TGTAGCGGGCTCTTCCAAGAGACCCAGTACTTC	TRBD2	TRBV20-1	TRBJ2-5	.
CASSQTELAGLFYNEQYF	TGTGCCAGCAGCCAAACCGAGCTAGCGGGCTTATTCTACAATGAGCAGTACTTC	TRBD2	TRBV3-1	TRBJ2-7	.
CSAISGSGVTGELFF	TGCAGTGCGATAAGCGGGAGTGGGGTCACCGGGGAGCTGTTTTTT	TRBD2	TRBV20-1	TRBJ2-2	.
CASSMSTGTSRLNTGELFF	TGTGCCAGCAGCATGAGCACCGGGACTAGCAGATTGAACACCGGGGAGCTGTTTTTT	TRBD2	TRBV5-4	TRBJ2-2	few